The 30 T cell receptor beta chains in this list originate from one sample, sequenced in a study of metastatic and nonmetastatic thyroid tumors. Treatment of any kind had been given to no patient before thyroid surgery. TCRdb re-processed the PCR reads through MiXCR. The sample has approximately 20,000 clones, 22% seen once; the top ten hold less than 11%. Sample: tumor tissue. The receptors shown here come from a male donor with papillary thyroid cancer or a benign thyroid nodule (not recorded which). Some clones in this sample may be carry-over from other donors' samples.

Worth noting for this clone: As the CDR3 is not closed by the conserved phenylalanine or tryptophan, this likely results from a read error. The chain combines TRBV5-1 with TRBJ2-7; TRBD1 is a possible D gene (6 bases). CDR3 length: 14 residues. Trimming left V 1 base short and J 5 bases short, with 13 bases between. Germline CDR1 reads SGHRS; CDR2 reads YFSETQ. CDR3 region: CASSLRTGFNEQYI. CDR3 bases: TGCGCCAGCAGCTTGCGAACAGGGTTTAACGAGCAGTACATC.

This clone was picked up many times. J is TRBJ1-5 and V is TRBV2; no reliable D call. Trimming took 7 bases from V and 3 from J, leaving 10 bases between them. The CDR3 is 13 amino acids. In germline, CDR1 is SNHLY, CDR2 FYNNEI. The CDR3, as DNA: TGTGCCAGCATCGGGAGGAACAATCAGCCCCAGCATTTT. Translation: CASIGRNNQPQHF.

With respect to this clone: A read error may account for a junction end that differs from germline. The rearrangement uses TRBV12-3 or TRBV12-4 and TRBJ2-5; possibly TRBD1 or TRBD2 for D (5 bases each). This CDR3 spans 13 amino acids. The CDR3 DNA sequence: TGTGCCAGCAGTTTATCCACCAGGGAGACCCATTACTTC. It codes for CASSLSTRETHYF.

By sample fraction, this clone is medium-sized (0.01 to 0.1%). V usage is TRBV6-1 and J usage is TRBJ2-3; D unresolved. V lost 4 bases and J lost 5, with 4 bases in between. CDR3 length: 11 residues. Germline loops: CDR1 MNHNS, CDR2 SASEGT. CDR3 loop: CASSGRDTQYF. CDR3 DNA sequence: TGTGCCAGCAGTGGAAGAGATACGCAGTATTTT.

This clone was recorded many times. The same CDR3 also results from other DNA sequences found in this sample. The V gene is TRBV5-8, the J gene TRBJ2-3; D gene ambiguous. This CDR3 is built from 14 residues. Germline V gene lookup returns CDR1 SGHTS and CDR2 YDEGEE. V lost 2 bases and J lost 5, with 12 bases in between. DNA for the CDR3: TGTGCCAGCAGCTTTAAAGGGTGGTTAGATACGCAGTATTTT. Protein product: CASSFKGWLDTQYF.

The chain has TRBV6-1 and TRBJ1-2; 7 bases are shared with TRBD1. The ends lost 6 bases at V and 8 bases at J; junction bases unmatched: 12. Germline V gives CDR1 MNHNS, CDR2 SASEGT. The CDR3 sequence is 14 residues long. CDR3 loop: CASRVTGARRGYTF. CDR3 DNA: TGTGCCAGCAGGGTAACAGGGGCGAGAAGAGGCTACACCTTC.

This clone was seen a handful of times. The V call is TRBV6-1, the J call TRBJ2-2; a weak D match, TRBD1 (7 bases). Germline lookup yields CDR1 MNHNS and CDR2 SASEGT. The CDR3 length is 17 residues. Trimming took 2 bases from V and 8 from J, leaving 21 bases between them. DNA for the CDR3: TGTGCCAGCAGTGAATGGGTGGCCAGGGGGGATTTGGGGGAGCTGTTTTTT. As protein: CASSEWVARGDLGELFF.

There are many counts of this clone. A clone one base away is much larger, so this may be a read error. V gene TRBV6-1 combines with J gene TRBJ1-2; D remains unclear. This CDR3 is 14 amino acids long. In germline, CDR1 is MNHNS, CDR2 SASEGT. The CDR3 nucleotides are TGTGCCAGCAGGGACGATCTAGCTAACTATGGCCACACCTTC. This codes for CASRDDLANYGHTF.

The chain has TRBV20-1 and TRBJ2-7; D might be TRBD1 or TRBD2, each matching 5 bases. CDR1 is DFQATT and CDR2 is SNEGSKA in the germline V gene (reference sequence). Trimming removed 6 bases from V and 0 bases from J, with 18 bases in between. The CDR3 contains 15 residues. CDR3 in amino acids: CSAPTQRGPSYEQYF. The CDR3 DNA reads TGCAGTGCCCCTACCCAGAGGGGACCCTCCTACGAGCAGTACTTC.

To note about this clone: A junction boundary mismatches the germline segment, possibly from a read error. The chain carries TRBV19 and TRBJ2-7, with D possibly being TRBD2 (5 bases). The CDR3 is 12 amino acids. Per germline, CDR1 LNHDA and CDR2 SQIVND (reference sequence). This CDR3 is CSSSTGSYEPYF. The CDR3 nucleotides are TGTTCCAGCTCGACGGGATCCTACGAGCCGTACTTC.

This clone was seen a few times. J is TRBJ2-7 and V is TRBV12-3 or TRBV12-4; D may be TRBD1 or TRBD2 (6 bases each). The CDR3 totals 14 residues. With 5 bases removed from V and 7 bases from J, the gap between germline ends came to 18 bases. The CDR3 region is CASSIWGALGEQYF. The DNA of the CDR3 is TGTGCCAGCAGTATCTGGGGGGCCCTTGGAGAGCAGTACTTC.

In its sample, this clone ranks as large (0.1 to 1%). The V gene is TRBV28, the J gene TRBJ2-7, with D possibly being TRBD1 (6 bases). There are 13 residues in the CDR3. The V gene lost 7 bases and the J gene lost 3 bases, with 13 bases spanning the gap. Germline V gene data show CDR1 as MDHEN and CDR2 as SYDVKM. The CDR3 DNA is TGTGCCAGCACCACGGACAGATACTACGAGCAGTACTTC. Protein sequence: CASTTDRYYEQYF.

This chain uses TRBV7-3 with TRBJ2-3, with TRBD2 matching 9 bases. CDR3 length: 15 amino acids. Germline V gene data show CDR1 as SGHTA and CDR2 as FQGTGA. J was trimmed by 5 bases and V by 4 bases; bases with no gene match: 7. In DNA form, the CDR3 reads TGTGCCAGCAGCTATTTAGCGGGAGCAGGAGATACGCAGTATTTT. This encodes CASSYLAGAGDTQYF.

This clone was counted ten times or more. The CDR3 loop is CASSLRPPEQPQHF. The CDR3 DNA is TGTGCCAGCAGTTTACGGCCGCCGGAACAGCCCCAGCATTTT. The chain employs TRBV12-3 or TRBV12-4 and TRBJ1-5; D call uncertain. Between the trimmed V and J ends, which lost 2 bases and 7 bases, there was a span of 12 bases. The CDR3 consists of 14 residues.

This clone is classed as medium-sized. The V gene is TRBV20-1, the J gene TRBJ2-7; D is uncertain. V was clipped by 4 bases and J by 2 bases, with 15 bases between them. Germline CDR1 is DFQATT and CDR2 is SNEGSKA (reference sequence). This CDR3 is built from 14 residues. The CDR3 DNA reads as TGCAGTGCTACCCCCAGGACCTCAACCTACGAGCAGTACTTC. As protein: CSATPRTSTYEQYF.

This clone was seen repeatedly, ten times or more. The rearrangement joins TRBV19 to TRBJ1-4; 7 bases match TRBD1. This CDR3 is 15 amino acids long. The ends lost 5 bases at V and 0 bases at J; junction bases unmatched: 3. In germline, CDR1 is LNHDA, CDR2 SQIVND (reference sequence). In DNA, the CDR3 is TGTGCCAGTAGTCCCGGGACAGCAACTAATGAAAAACTGTTTTTT. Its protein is CASSPGTATNEKLFF.

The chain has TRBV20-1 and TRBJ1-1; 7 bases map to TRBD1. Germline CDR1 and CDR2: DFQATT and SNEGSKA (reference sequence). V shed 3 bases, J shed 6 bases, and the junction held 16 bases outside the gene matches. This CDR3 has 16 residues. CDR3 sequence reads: CSARGGQFPTRAEAFF. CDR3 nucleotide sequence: TGCAGTGCTAGGGGGGGACAGTTCCCTACCCGGGCTGAAGCTTTCTTT.

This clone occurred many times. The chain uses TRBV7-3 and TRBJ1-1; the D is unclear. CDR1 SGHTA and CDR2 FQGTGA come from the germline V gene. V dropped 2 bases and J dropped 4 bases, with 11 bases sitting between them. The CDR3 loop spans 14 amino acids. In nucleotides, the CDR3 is TGTGCCAGCAGCTTAGGGGTGGGTAGCACTGAAGCTTTCTTT. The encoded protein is CASSLGVGSTEAFF.

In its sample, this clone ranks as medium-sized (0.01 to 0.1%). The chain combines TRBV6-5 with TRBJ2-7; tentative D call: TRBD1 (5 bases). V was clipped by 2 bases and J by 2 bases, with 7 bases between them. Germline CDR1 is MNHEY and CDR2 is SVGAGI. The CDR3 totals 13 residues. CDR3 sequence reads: CASSYRQTYEQYF. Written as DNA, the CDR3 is TGTGCCAGCAGTTACAGACAGACCTACGAGCAGTACTTC.

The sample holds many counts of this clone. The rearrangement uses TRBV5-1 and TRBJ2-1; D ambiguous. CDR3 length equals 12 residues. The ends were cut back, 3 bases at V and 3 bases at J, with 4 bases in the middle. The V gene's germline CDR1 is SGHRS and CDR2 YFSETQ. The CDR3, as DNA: TGCGCCAGCAGCTCAATCTACAATGAGCAGTTCTTC. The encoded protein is CASSSIYNEQFF.

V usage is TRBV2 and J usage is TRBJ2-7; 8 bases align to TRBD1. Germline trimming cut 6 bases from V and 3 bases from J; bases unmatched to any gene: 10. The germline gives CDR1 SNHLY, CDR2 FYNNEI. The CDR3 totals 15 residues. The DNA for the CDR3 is TGTGCCAGCAGAGACAGGGGTGCTTTCAACTACGAGCAGTACTTC. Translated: CASRDRGAFNYEQYF.

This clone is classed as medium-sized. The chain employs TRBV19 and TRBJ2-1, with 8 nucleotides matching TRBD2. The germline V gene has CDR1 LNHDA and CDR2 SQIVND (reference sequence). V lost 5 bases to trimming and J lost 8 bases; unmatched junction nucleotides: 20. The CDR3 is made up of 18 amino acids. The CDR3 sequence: CASSSVSWNGRASDEQFF. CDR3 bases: TGTGCCAGTAGTTCTGTGAGTTGGAACGGGAGGGCCTCCGATGAGCAGTTCTTC.

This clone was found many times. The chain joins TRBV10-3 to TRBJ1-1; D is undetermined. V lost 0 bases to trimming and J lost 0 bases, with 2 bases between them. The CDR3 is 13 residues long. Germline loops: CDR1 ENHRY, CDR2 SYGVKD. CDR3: CAISESVNTEAFF. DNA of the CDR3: TGTGCCATCAGTGAGTCTGTGAACACTGAAGCTTTCTTT.

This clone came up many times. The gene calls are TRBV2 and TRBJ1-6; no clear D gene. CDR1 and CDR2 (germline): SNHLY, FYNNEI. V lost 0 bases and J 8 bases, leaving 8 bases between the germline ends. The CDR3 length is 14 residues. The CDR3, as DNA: TGTGCCAGCAGTGAAGCGGGGTCTGATTCACCCCTCCACTTT. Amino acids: CASSEAGSDSPLHF.

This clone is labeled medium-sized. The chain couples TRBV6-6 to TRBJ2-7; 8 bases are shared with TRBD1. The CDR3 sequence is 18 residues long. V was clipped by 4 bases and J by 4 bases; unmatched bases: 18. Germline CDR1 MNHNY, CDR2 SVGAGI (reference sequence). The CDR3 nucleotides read TGTGCCAGCAGTTCCGTGAATACAATCGGGACAGGCCTTTACGAGCAGTACTTC. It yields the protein CASSSVNTIGTGLYEQYF.

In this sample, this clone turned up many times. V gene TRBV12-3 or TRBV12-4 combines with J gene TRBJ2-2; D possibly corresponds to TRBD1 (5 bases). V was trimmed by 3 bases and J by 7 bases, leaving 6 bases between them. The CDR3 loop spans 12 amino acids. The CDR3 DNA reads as TGTGCCAGCAGTTTCAGGGTCGGGGAGCTGTTTTTT. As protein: CASSFRVGELFF.

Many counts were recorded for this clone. The CDR3, as DNA: TGTGCCAGCAGAGACAGGGAGGCTGGCTACACCTTC. Protein sequence: CASRDREAGYTF. The J gene is TRBJ1-2, the V gene TRBV27; 7 bases align to TRBD1. The trim removed 6 bases at V and 7 bases at J, leaving 5 bases unmatched. This CDR3 comprises 12 residues. The germline V gene has CDR1 MNHEY and CDR2 SMNVEV (reference sequence).

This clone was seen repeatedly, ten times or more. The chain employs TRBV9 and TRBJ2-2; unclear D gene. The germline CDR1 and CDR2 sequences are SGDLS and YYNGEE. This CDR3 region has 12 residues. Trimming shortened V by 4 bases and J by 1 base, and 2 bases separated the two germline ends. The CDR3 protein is CASSLNTGELFF. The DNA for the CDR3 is TGTGCCAGCAGCTTGAACACCGGGGAGCTGTTTTTT.

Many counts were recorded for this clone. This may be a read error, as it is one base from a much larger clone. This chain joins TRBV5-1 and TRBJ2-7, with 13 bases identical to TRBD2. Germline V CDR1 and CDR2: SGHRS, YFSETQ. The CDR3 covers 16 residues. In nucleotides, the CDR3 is TGCGCCGGCAGCGCCGGACTAGCGGGGGCCGCCTACGAGCAGTACTTC. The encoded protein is CAGSAGLAGAAYEQYF.

CDR3 sequence (DNA): TGTGCCAGCTCATCTGGAGGGAACTCACCCCTCCACTTT. Translated, it gives CASSSGGNSPLHF. The J gene is TRBJ1-6, the V gene TRBV18, with no clear D. V was cut by 5 bases and J by 10 bases, with 12 bases left in between. The CDR3 is made up of 13 amino acids. Germline loops: CDR1 KGHSH, CDR2 LQKENI.